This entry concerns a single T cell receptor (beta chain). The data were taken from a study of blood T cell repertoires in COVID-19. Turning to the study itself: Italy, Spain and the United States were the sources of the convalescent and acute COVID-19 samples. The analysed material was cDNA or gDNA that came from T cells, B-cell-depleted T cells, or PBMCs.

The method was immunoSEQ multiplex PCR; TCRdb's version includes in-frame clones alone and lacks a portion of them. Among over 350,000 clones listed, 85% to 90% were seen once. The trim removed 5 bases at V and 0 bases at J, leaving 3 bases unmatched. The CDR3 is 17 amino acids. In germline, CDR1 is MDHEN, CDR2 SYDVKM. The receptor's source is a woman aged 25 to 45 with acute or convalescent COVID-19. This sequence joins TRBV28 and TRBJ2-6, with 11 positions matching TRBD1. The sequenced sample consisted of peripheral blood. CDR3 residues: CASSRDRGVSGANVLTF. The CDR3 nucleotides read TGTGCCAGCAGTCGGGACAGGGGGGTCTCTGGGGCCAACGTCCTGACTTTC.